These 22 T cell receptor beta chains were all obtained from the same sample, sequenced in a study of control samples from healthy donors and cancer patients. Clones were sequenced by immunoSEQ multiplex PCR, and TCRdb holds only the in-frame ones, with some missing. The table includes 150,000 to 200,000 clones, roughly 90% detected once. Source material: blood. Receptors were obtained from a woman aged 45-59 years in good health.

The rearrangement uses TRBV6-2 or TRBV6-3 and TRBJ1-2; the D is unclear. The CDR3 totals 14 residues. V was trimmed by 3 bases and J by 0 bases, leaving 8 bases between them. From germline, CDR1 is MNHEY and CDR2 SVGEGT. The chain's CDR3 is CASSYRGPNYGYTF. The CDR3, as DNA: TGTGCCAGCAGTTATCGTGGCCCTAACTATGGCTACACCTTC.

The gene calls are TRBV3-1 (or the pseudogene TRBV3-2) and TRBJ2-1; 12 bases align to TRBD2. The germline CDR1 and CDR2 sequences are LGHDT and YNNKEL (reference sequence). After removal of 4 bases from V and 5 bases from J, the junction contained 3 bases not matched to a gene. This CDR3 has 15 amino acids. The CDR3 coding sequence is TGTGCCAGCAGCCGACTAGCGGGGGCAAACAATGAGCAGTTCTTC. This sequence encodes CASSRLAGANNEQFF.

The chain links TRBV5-8 to TRBJ2-3; D is ambiguous. V lost 0 bases and J lost 6, with 8 bases in between. The germline V gene has CDR1 SGHTS and CDR2 YDEGEE. The CDR3 is made up of 13 amino acids. The CDR3 loop is CASSLGVKDTQYF. The CDR3 region has the DNA TGTGCCAGCAGCTTGGGGGTGAAGGATACGCAGTATTTT.

The chain combines TRBV5-1 with TRBJ2-1, with D uncertain. V dropped 0 bases and J dropped 6 bases, with 13 bases sitting between them. Per germline, CDR1 SGHRS and CDR2 YFSETQ. The CDR3 is 15 amino acids. CDR3 amino acids: CASSLVANTANEQFF. DNA for the CDR3: TGCGCCAGCAGCTTGGTTGCGAACACGGCCAATGAGCAGTTCTTC.

This sequence joins TRBV10-3 and TRBJ1-5, with D uncertain. This CDR3 has 15 amino acids. The V gene lost 1 base and the J gene lost 5 bases, with 12 bases spanning the gap. Germline V gene lookup returns CDR1 ENHRY and CDR2 SYGVKD. DNA for the CDR3: TGTGCCATCAGTGAGTTGGACGAAAGGGATCAGCCCCAGCATTTT. This codes for CAISELDERDQPQHF.

The chain joins TRBV27 to TRBJ1-1; D perhaps matches TRBD1 (6 bases). The V end lost 3 bases, the J end lost 4 bases, and 9 bases lay between the germline ends. From germline, CDR1 is MNHEY and CDR2 SMNVEV (reference sequence). The CDR3 totals 13 residues. CDR3 sequence (DNA): TGTGCCAGCAGTTTGGGCAGGGGCACTGAAGCTTTCTTT. It is translated as CASSLGRGTEAFF.

The V and J genes are TRBV11-2 and TRBJ1-6; 9 nucleotides line up with TRBD1. The CDR3 contains 16 residues. The V segment lost 4 bases and the J segment 10 bases; nucleotides outside the gene matches: 11. Germline V gene lookup returns CDR1 SGHAT and CDR2 FQNNGV. The CDR3 DNA is TGTGCCAGCAGCTCGGGGACAGGGCGGACGGGGTCACCCCTCCACTTT. Translated, it gives CASSSGTGRTGSPLHF.

The V gene is TRBV19, the J gene TRBJ1-5, with TRBD1 matching over 8 bases. The CDR3 has 20 amino acids. V dropped 5 bases and J dropped 1; count of bases not matched to a gene: 19. The germline gives CDR1 LNHDA, CDR2 SQIVND (reference sequence). The chain's CDR3 is CASSPNPGGYDQGSNQPQHF. The CDR3 nucleotides are TGTGCCAGTAGTCCTAACCCAGGGGGCTACGACCAGGGAAGCAATCAGCCCCAGCATTTT. Supplemented by reference TRBV19 and TRBJ1-5, the full variable domain reads DGGITQSPKYLFRKEGQNVTLSCEQNLNHDAMYWYRQDPGQGLRLIYYSQIVNDFQKGDIAEGYSVSREKKESFPLTVTSAQKNPTAFYLCASSPNPGGYDQGSNQPQHFGDGTRLSIL.

The chain carries TRBV7-2 and TRBJ1-2; 9 bases fit TRBD1. The germline CDR1 and CDR2 sequences are SGHTA and FQGNSA. This CDR3 has 14 amino acids. V was clipped by 6 bases and J by 7 bases; unmatched bases: 9. The CDR3 DNA reads TGTGCCAGCAGTCACCCGGGACAGGGATTTGGCTACACCTTC. Amino acids: CASSHPGQGFGYTF.

The chain is built from TRBV21-1 and TRBJ1-5. TRBV21-1 is tagged as a pseudogene. The CDR3 runs 14 residues. In nucleotides, the CDR3 is TGTGCCAGCAGCCTAGAGGGAAACAATCAGCCCCAGCATTTT. This translates into CASSLEGNNQPQHF.

This clone has just a few counts. This rearrangement joins TRBV28 to TRBJ1-1; D not resolved. This CDR3 has 12 amino acids. CDR1 is MDHEN, CDR2 SYDVKM, per germline. Trimming left V 6 bases short and J 7 bases short, with 12 bases between. CDR3 nucleotides: TGTGCCAGCAGACTAGTTCGGGATGAAGCTTTCTTT. Protein sequence: CASRLVRDEAFF.

This rearrangement joins TRBV30 to TRBJ1-4; D is uncertain. CDR3 size: 13 residues. V was clipped by 5 bases and J by 5 bases, with 12 bases between them. Germline V CDR1 and CDR2: GTSNPN, SVGIG (reference sequence). CDR3 sequence reads: CAWGFSRNEKLFF. CDR3 in DNA: TGTGCCTGGGGTTTCAGTCGCAATGAAAAACTGTTTTTT.

This chain links TRBV19 with TRBJ1-5, with a possible D match to TRBD1 (5 bases). The CDR3 is 12 amino acids. Germline-derived CDR1 and CDR2 are LNHDA and SQIVND (reference sequence). Trimming removed 11 bases at V and 11 bases at J, with 19 bases between. The CDR3 DNA is TGTGCCTCCTCGGGGGATGGCCAGGCCCAGCATTTT. Its protein product is CASSGDGQAQHF.

This clone was picked up one time. The V and J genes are TRBV16 and TRBJ2-1; either TRBD1 or TRBD2 may supply D (6 bases each). Germline V CDR1 and CDR2: KGHSY, FQNENV. V lost 1 base and J 7 bases, leaving 8 bases between the germline ends. There are 13 residues in the CDR3. The CDR3 region is CASSQLGGNEQFF. Here the CDR3 DNA reads TGTGCCAGCAGCCAATTAGGGGGGAATGAGCAGTTCTTC.

The chain uses TRBV28 and TRBJ1-2; 12 bases line up with TRBD1. V was clipped by 6 bases and J by 7 bases; unmatched bases: 12. The CDR3 extends over 16 amino acids. Germline V gene lookup returns CDR1 MDHEN and CDR2 SYDVKM. CDR3: CASSNGGDRGRSGYTF. In nucleotides, the CDR3 is TGTGCCAGCAGCAACGGTGGGGACAGGGGGCGATCTGGCTACACCTTC.

The chain joins TRBV11-1 to TRBJ2-3, with no clear D. The CDR3 length is 13 residues. V was pared by 5 bases and J by 6 bases, with 12 bases between. Germline CDR1 and CDR2: SGHAT and FQDESV (reference sequence). The CDR3 protein is CASSQRSFDTQYF. The DNA of the CDR3 is TGTGCCAGCAGCCAACGCTCGTTTGATACGCAGTATTTT.

The chain links TRBV18 to TRBJ1-2; TRBD1 agrees at 7 bases. The CDR3 spans 15 residues. V shed 4 bases, J shed 4 bases, and the junction held 9 bases outside the gene matches. Germline CDR1 KGHSH, CDR2 LQKENI. The CDR3: CASSRSTGHGYGYTF. DNA for the CDR3: TGTGCCAGCTCACGATCGACAGGGCACGGCTATGGCTACACCTTC.

The J gene is TRBJ2-5, the V gene TRBV9; D unclear. V lost 4 bases and J lost 2, with 12 bases in between. Germline V gives CDR1 SGDLS, CDR2 YYNGEE. This CDR3 is 14 amino acids long. CDR3 nucleotides: TGTGCCAGCAGCACAGACCCCGTTCAAGAGACCCAGTACTTC. Translating it yields CASSTDPVQETQYF.

The genes are TRBV18 and TRBJ1-5; 8 nucleotides align to TRBD1. Looked up from germline, CDR1 is KGHSH and CDR2 is LQKENI. The length of the CDR3 is 15 residues. The V gene end was trimmed by 3 bases and the J gene end by 6 bases; junction bases not matched to a gene: 7. The CDR3 loop reads CASSPQGAQGQPQHF. The CDR3 DNA is TGTGCCAGCTCACCCCAGGGGGCGCAGGGTCAGCCCCAGCATTTT. Together with reference TRBV18 and TRBJ1-5, the CDR3 gives the full variable domain: NAGVMQNPRHLVRRRGQEARLRCSPMKGHSHVYWYRQLPEEGLKFMVYLQKENIIDESGMPKERFSAEFPKEGPSILRIQQVVRGDSAAYFCASSPQGAQGQPQHFGDGTRLSIL.

The chain carries TRBV7-2 and TRBJ1-2; D is possibly TRBD1 (6 bases). CDR3 length equals 14 residues. Germline lookup yields CDR1 SGHTA and CDR2 FQGNSA. Deletions cut 4 bases from V and 0 bases from J, with 9 bases between. The CDR3 DNA sequence: TGTGCCAGCAGCTCCTGGACAGCTAACTATGGCTACACCTTC. Translating gives CASSSWTANYGYTF.

The chain recombines TRBV11-2 with TRBJ2-3, with 7 bases identical to TRBD2. V was clipped by 1 base and J by 1 base; unmatched bases: 5. Germline V gene data show CDR1 as SGHAT and CDR2 as FQNNGV. This CDR3 is built from 16 residues. Here the CDR3 reads CASSLVASGGTDTQYF. The CDR3 DNA is TGTGCCAGCAGCTTAGTAGCTAGCGGCGGCACAGATACGCAGTATTTT.

The rearrangement uses TRBV18 and TRBJ2-5; the D is unclear. V lost 2 bases and J 4 bases, leaving 5 bases between the germline ends. The germline gives CDR1 KGHSH, CDR2 LQKENI. The CDR3 contains 12 residues. CDR3 region: CASSPDRETQYF. The CDR3 DNA reads as TGTGCCAGCTCACCAGATCGAGAGACCCAGTACTTC. Full variable domain (outside the CDR3, taken from reference TRBV18 and TRBJ2-5): NAGVMQNPRHLVRRRGQEARLRCSPMKGHSHVYWYRQLPEEGLKFMVYLQKENIIDESGMPKERFSAEFPKEGPSILRIQQVVRGDSAAYFCASSPDRETQYFGPGTRLLVL.